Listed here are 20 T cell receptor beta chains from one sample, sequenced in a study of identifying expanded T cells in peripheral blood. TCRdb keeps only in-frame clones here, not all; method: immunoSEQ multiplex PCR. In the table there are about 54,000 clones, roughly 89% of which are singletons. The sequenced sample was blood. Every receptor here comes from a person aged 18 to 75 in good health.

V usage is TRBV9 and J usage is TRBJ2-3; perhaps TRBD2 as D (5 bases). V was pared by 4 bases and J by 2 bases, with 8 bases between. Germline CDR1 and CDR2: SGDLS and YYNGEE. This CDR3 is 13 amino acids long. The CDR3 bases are TGTGCCAGCAGCAGCGGATTCACAGATACGCAGTATTTT. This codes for CASSSGFTDTQYF.

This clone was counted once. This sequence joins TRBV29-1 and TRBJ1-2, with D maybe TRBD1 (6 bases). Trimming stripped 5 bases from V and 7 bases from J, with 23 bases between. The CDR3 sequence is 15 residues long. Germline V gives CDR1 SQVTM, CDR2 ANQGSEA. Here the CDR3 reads CSVPAQGHIGSGYTF. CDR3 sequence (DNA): TGCAGCGTTCCGGCCCAGGGGCACATCGGTTCTGGCTACACCTTC. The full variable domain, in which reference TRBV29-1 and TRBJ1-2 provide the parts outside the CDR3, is SAVISQKPSRDICQRGTSLTIQCQVDSQVTMMFWYRQQPGQSLTLIATANQGSEATYESGFVIDKFPISRPNLTFSTLTVSNMSPEDSSIYLCSVPAQGHIGSGYTFGSGTRLTVV.

The CDR3: CASSEYGETYNEQFF. For the CDR3, the DNA is TGTGCCAGCAGTGAATATGGGGAGACCTACAATGAGCAGTTCTTC. This chain uses TRBV25-1 with TRBJ2-1, with a weak D call TRBD2 (5 bases). This CDR3 spans 15 amino acids. The V and J ends lost 0 bases and 2 bases respectively, with 8 bases between them. In germline, CDR1 is MGHDK, CDR2 SYGVNS.

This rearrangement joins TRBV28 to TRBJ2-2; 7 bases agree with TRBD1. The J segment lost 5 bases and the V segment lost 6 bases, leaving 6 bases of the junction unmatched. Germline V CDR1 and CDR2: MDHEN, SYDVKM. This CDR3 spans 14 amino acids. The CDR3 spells CASRTGQKTGELFF. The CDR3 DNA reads TGTGCCAGCAGAACGGGACAGAAAACCGGGGAGCTGTTTTTT. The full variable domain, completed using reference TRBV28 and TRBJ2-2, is DVKVTQSSRYLVKRTGEKVFLECVQDMDHENMFWYRQDPGLGLRLIYFSYDVKMKEKGDIPEGYSVSREKKERFSLILESASTNQTSMYLCASRTGQKTGELFFGEGSRLTVL.

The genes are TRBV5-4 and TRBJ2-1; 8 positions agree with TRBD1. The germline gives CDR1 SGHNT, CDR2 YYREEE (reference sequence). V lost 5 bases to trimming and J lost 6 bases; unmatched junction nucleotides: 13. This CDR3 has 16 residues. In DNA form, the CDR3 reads TGTGCCAGCAGAGACAGCCAGGGGGCTCTAGGCAATGAGCAGTTCTTC. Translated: CASRDSQGALGNEQFF. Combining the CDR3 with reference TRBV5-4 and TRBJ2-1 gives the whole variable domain ETGVTQSPTHLIKTRGQQVTLRCSSQSGHNTVSWYQQALGQGPQFIFQYYREEENGRGNFPPRFSGLQFPNYSSELNVNALELDDSALYLCASRDSQGALGNEQFFGPGTRLTVL.

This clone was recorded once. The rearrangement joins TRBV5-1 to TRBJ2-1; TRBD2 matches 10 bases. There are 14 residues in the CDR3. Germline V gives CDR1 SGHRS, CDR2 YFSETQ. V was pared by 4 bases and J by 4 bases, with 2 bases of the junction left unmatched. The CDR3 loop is CASSAAGGYNEQFF. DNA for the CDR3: TGCGCCAGCAGCGCAGCGGGGGGGTACAATGAGCAGTTCTTC.

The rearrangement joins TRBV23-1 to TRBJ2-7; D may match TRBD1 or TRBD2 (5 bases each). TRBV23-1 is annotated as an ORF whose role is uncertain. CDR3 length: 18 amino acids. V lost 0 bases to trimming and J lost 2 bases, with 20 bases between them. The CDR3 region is CASSQSHVRDADPYEQYF. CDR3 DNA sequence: TGCGCCAGCAGTCAATCACACGTACGGGACGCCGATCCCTACGAGCAGTACTTC.

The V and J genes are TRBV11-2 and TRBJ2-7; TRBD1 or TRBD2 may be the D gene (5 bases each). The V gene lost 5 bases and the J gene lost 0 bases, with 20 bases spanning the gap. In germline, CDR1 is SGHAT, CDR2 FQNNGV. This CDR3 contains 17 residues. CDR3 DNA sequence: TGTGCCAGCAGCACAATAAACACACGGGGCCTCTCCTACGAGCAGTACTTC. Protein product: CASSTINTRGLSYEQYF.

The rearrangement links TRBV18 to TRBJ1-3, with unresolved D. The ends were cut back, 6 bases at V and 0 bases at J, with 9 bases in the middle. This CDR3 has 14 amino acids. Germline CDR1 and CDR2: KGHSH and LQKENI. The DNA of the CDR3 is TGTGCCAGCTCTCGTAGTTCCTCTGGAAACACCATATATTTT. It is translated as CASSRSSSGNTIYF.

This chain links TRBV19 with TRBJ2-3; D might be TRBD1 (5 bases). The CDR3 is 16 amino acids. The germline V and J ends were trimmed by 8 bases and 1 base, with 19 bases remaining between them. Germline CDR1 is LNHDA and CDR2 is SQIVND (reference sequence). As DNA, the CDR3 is TGTGCCAGTCTGGAAAAGGGCAGGGTATGCACAGATACGCAGTATTTT. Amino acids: CASLEKGRVCTDTQYF.

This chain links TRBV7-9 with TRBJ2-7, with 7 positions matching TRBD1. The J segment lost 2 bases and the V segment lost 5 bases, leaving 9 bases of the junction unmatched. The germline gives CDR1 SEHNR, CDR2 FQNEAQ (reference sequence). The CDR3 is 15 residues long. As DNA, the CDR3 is TGTGCCAGCAGCGGTTGGGACAGTAAACCCTACGAGCAGTACTTC. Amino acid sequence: CASSGWDSKPYEQYF.

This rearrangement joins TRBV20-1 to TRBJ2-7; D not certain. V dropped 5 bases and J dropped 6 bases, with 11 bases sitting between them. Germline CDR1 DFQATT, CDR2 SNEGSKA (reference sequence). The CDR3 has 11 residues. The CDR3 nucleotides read TGCAGTGCTCCTCGGTGGGGCGAGCAGTACTTC. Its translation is CSAPRWGEQYF.

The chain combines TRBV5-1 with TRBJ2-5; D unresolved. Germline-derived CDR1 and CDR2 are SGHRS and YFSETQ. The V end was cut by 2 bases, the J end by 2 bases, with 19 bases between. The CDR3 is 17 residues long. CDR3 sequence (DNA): TGCGCCAGCAGCTTTGTGTTAAGTAGCATGGGGCAAGAGACCCAGTACTTC. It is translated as CASSFVLSSMGQETQYF.

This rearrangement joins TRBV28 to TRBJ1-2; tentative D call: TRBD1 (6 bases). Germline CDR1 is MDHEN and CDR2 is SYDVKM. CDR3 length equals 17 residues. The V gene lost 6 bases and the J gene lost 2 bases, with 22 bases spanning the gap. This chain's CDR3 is CASSKFTRDTKNYGYTF. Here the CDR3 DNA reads TGTGCCAGCAGCAAATTTACCCGGGACACCAAGAACTATGGCTACACCTTC.

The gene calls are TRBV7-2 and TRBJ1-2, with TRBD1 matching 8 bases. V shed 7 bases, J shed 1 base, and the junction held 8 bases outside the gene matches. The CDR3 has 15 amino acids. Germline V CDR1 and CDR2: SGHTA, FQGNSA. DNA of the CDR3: TGTGCCAGCACCTTCCAGGGGGCGGGTAACTATGGCTACACCTTC. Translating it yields CASTFQGAGNYGYTF. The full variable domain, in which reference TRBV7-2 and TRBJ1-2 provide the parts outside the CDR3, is GAGVSQSPSNKVTEKGKDVELRCDPISGHTALYWYRQSLGQGLEFLIYFQGNSAPDKSGLPSDRFSAERTGGSVSTLTIQRTQQEDSAVYLCASTFQGAGNYGYTFGSGTRLTVV.

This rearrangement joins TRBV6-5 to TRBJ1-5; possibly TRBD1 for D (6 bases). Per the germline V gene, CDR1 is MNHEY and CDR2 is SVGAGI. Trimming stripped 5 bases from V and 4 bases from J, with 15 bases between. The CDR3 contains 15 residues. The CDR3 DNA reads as TGTGCCAGCAGTCCACGCCGGGACATGAATCAGCCCCAGCATTTT. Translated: CASSPRRDMNQPQHF.

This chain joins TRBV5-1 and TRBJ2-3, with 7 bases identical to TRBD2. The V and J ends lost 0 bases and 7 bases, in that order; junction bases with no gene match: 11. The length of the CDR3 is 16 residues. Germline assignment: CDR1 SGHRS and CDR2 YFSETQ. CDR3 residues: CASSLGGGSPGNTQYF. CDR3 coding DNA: TGCGCCAGCAGCTTGGGGGGCGGGAGTCCCGGGAATACGCAGTATTTT.

The CDR3 here is CASSLDLNYGYTF. For the CDR3, the DNA is TGTGCCAGCAGCTTAGATTTAAACTATGGCTACACCTTC. The chain employs TRBV7-8 and TRBJ1-2; D is undetermined. The V end lost 1 base, the J end lost 2 bases, and 5 bases lay between the germline ends. Germline loops: CDR1 SGHVS, CDR2 FQNEAQ. The CDR3 sequence is 13 residues long. The full variable domain, rest sourced from reference TRBV7-8 and TRBJ1-2, is GAGVSQSPRYKVAKRGQDVALRCDPISGHVSLFWYQQALGQGPEFLTYFQNEAQLDKSGLPSDRFFAERPEGSVSTLKIQRTQQEDSAVYLCASSLDLNYGYTFGSGTRLTVV.

The DNA of the CDR3 is TGTGCCAGCAGCCTACTAGGAGGGGGGACAGATACGCAGTATTTT. Residues: CASSLLGGGTDTQYF. V and J are TRBV7-9 and TRBJ2-3, with D perhaps matching TRBD1 or TRBD2 (6 bases each). The germline V gene encodes CDR1 SEHNR and CDR2 FQNEAQ (reference sequence). CDR3 size: 15 residues. Trimming pared 5 bases from V and 3 bases from J, leaving 15 bases between.

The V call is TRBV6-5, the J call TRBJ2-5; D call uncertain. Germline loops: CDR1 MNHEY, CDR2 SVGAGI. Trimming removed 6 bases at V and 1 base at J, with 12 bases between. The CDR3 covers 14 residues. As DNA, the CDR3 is TGTGCCAGCAGCTTTGCTCCGGGCCAAGAGACCCAGTACTTC. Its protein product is CASSFAPGQETQYF.